This is a list of T cell receptor beta chains from one sample in a study of blood T cell repertoires in COVID-19. Clones were read by immunoSEQ multiplex PCR, and TCRdb kept only the in-frame ones, dropping some. The repertoire holds roughly 39,000 clones, with around 96% as singletons. Sequencing was performed on peripheral blood. These receptors came from a human donor with active COVID-19. The donor label of this sample is uncertain. Each CDR3 is given with its conserved first and last residue. The order of the fields is clone size, J gene, D gene, V gene, CDR3 DNA, CDR3 protein. The D gene is left open where the match is weak. Size is omitted from some rows. Given values are once, few, many or a class for expanded clones.

NA | TRBJ2-7 | TRBD2 | TRBV10-1 | TGCGCCAGCAGGGGGACTAGCGGGAGTATCTACGAGCAGTACTTC | CASRGTSGSIYEQYF
NA | TRBJ2-1 | TRBD1 | TRBV5-1 | TGCGCCAGCAGCCAACGACAGGGCCGCGAGCAGTTCTTC | CASSQRQGREQFF
NA | TRBJ1-1 | TRBD1 | TRBV7-9 | TGTGCCAGCAGCTTAGCGTACACAGGGGGGAGGACTGAAGCTTTCTTT | CASSLAYTGGRTEAFF
NA | TRBJ2-7 | TRBD1 | TRBV6-5 | TGTGCCAGCATAAGGCCAGGGGGCTCCTACGAGCAGTACTTC | CASIRPGGSYEQYF
NA | TRBJ1-3 | NA | TRBV28 | TGTGCCAGCAGTTTACCTTCGACAGTCGTCTCTGGAAACACCATATATTTT | CASSLPSTVVSGNTIYF
NA | TRBJ2-7 | TRBD2 | TRBV7-2 | TGTGCCAGCAGCTTAGTCTCAACGGGGGGAACCTACGAGCAGTACTTC | CASSLVSTGGTYEQYF
few | TRBJ2-5 | TRBD1 | TRBV18 | TGTGCCAGCTCACTATTTCCGGGACAGGGGAGGCAGGGAGAGACCCAGTACTTC | CASSLFPGQGRQGETQYF
once | TRBJ2-2 | TRBD1 | TRBV6-2/TRBV6-3 | TGTGCCAGCAGTACTCGGACAGGGGGTTTGACCGGGGAGCTGTTTTTT | CASSTRTGGLTGELFF
NA | TRBJ2-5 | NA | TRBV28 | TGTGCCAGCAGTTTGGCAGGGCCCCAAGAGACCCAGTACTTC | CASSLAGPQETQYF
NA | TRBJ1-1 | NA | TRBV5-6 | TGTGCCAGCAGCTTGCCTATACAGGGATTTGAAGCTTTCTTT | CASSLPIQGFEAFF
NA | TRBJ2-3 | TRBD1 | TRBV27 | TGTGCCAGCAGACGACAGGGGGCCACAGATACGCAGTATTTT | CASRRQGATDTQYF
NA | TRBJ1-2 | TRBD1 | TRBV13 | TGTGCCAGCAGCTTAGGCGGGCAGGGGGCGACGTTCAGTAACTATGGCTACACCTTC | CASSLGGQGATFSNYGYTF
NA | TRBJ1-1 | NA | TRBV5-6 | TGTGCCAGCAGCTTTGGATCCAGGGATCTTACTGAAGCTTTCTTT | CASSFGSRDLTEAFF
NA | TRBJ1-1 | TRBD1 | TRBV19 | TGTGCCAGTAGTATAGGGGGACAGGGGACAACCAACACTGAAGCTTTCTTT | CASSIGGQGTTNTEAFF
NA | TRBJ1-5 | NA | TRBV5-4 | TGTGCCAGCAGCTTCGGGGGCAATCAGCCCCAGCATTTT | CASSFGGNQPQHF
NA | TRBJ2-6 | NA | TRBV18 | TGTGCCAGCTCACCACGACGGGGCTCTGGGGCCAACGTCCTGACTTTC | CASSPRRGSGANVLTF
NA | TRBJ2-7 | NA | TRBV5-5 | TGTGCCAGCAGCTTGGGCGCCGGGACTCGGGGAACCTACGAGCAGTACTTC | CASSLGAGTRGTYEQYF
NA | TRBJ2-3 | TRBD2 | TRBV7-7 | TGTGCCAGCAGCCCCGGACTAGCGGGGGGGCCCCCAGATACGCAGTATTTT | CASSPGLAGGPPDTQYF
NA | TRBJ2-3 | TRBD2 | TRBV3-1/TRBV3-2 | TGTGCCAGCAGCCAGACTAGCGGGAGGGGGGGAGATACGCAGTATTTT | CASSQTSGRGGDTQYF
NA | TRBJ2-7 | TRBD2 | TRBV9 | TGTGCCAGCAGCGTAGGGACTAGCCCCTCCTACGAGCAGTACTTC | CASSVGTSPSYEQYF
NA | TRBJ2-7 | TRBD1 | TRBV2 | TGTGCCAGCGTTGTGGACAGGGGGCTGTACGAGCAGTACTTC | CASVVDRGLYEQYF
NA | TRBJ2-7 | TRBD2 | TRBV2 | TGTGCCAGCAGTGCTACTAGCGCTCATCGGAGCGAGCAGTACTTC | CASSATSAHRSEQYF
NA | TRBJ2-7 | NA | TRBV7-9 | TGTGCCAGCAGCTTAACGACGGGCGAGCAGTACTTC | CASSLTTGEQYF
NA | TRBJ2-5 | NA | TRBV3-1/TRBV3-2 | TGTGCCAGCAGCCCCACTCAAGAGACCCAGTACTTC | CASSPTQETQYF
NA | TRBJ1-2 | TRBD1 | TRBV3-1/TRBV3-2 | TGTGCCAGCAGCCAGACACAGGGGAAAAGGCTACATGGCTACACCTTC | CASSQTQGKRLHGYTF
NA | TRBJ2-2 | NA | TRBV9 | TGTGCCAGCAGCGTAGAGCCCGGGGAGCTGTTTTTT | CASSVEPGELFF
NA | TRBJ2-1 | NA | TRBV3-1/TRBV3-2 | TGTGCCAGCAGCCAAGACCCTACAGGGTCGGATGAGCAGTTCTTC | CASSQDPTGSDEQFF
NA | TRBJ2-5 | NA | TRBV7-2 | TGTGCCAGCAGCTTAGCCCCTCTGGGACTCCAAGAGACCCAGTACTTC | CASSLAPLGLQETQYF
NA | TRBJ1-3 | NA | TRBV13 | TGTGCCAGCAGCCCCCTTGGGGGAGGGGAAGCTCGGAACACCATATATTTT | CASSPLGGGEARNTIYF
NA | TRBJ2-7 | TRBD2 | TRBV11-3 | TGTGCCAGCAGCTTAGATCCTTGGATGGAGCGGGAGTGTGTCTACGAGCAGTACTTC | CASSLDPWMERECVYEQYF
once | TRBJ1-1 | TRBD1 | TRBV11-2 | TGTGCCAGCAGCCTGAACAGGGGTGAGGCGAACACTGAAGCTTTCTTT | CASSLNRGEANTEAFF
once | TRBJ2-7 | TRBD2 | TRBV9 | TGTGCCAGCAGCGTCTCCCCCGGACTAGCGGGGGGCCACGAGCAGTACTTC | CASSVSPGLAGGHEQYF
NA | TRBJ2-1 | NA | TRBV4-1 | TGCGCCAGCAGCCAAGATCGGGTGAATGAGCAGTTCTTC | CASSQDRVNEQFF
NA | TRBJ2-1 | TRBD2 | TRBV19 | TGTGCCAGTAGTTTGGGGGGGAGATACAATGAGCAGTTCTTC | CASSLGGRYNEQFF
few | TRBJ2-7 | NA | TRBV28 | TGTGCCAGCAGTTTGGTAGGAGGCGAGCAGTACTTC | CASSLVGGEQYF
few | TRBJ1-2 | TRBD1 | TRBV20-1 | TGCAGTGTCGACAGGGGGCCTGGCTACACCTTC | CSVDRGPGYTF
NA | TRBJ1-2 | NA | TRBV6-2/TRBV6-3 | TGTGCCAGCAGTTACTCGGCAGGGGCGTTGTCTGGCTACACCTTC | CASSYSAGALSGYTF
NA | TRBJ2-2 | NA | TRBV9 | TGTGCCAGCAGCCCCGGGAACACCGGGGAGCTGTTTTTT | CASSPGNTGELFF
NA | TRBJ1-5 | TRBD1 | TRBV6-5 | TGTGCCAGCAGACCAGACAGGGCTCGCAATCAGCCCCAGCATTTT | CASRPDRARNQPQHF
NA | TRBJ2-1 | TRBD2 | TRBV11-2 | TGTGCCAGCAGCTTAGAGACCTTTGTAAGCGGGAAAGGGAATGAGCAGTTCTTC | CASSLETFVSGKGNEQFF